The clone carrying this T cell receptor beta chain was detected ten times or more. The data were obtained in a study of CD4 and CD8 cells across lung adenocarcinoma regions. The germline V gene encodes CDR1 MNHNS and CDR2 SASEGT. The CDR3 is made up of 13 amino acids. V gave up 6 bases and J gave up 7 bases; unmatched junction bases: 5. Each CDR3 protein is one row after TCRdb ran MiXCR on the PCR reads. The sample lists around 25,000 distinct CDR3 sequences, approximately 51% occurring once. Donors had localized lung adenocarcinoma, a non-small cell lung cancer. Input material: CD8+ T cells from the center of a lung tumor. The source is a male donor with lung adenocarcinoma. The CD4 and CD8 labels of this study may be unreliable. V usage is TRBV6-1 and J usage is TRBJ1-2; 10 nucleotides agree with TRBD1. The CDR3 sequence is CASRRQGAAGYTF. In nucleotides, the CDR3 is TGTGCCAGCAGGCGACAGGGGGCGGCTGGCTACACCTTC.